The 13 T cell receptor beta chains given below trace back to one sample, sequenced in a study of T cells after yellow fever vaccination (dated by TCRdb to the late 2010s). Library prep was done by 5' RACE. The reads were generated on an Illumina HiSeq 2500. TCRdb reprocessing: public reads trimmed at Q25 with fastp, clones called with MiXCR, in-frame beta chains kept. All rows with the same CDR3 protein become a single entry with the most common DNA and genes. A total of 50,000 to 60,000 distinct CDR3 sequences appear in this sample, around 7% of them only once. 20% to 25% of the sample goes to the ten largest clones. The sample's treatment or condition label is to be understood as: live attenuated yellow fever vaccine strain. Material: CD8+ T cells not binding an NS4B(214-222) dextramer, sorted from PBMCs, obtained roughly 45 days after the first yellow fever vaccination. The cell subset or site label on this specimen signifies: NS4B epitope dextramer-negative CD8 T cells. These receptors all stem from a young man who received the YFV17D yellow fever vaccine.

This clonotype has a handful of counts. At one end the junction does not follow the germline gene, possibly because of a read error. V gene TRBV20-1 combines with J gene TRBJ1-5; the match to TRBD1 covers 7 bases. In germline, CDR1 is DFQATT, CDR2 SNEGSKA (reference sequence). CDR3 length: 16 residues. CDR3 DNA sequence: TGCTGTGCTAGAGATCGACAGGGATGGGGCAATCAGCCCCAGCATTTT. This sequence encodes CCARDRQGWGNQPQHF.

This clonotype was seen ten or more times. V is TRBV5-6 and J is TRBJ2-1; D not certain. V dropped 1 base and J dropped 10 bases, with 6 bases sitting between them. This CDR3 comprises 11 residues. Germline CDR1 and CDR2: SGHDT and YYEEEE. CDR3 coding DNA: TGTGCCAGCAGCTTGCTGGGGGAGCAGTTCTTC. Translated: CASSLLGEQFF.

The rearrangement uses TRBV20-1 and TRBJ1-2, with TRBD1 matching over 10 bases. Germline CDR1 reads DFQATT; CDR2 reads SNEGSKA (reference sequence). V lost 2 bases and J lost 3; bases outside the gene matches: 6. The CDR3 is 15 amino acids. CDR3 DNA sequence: TGCAGTGCTAGACCCCGGGACAGGGGAGACTATGGCTACACCTTC. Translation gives CSARPRDRGDYGYTF.

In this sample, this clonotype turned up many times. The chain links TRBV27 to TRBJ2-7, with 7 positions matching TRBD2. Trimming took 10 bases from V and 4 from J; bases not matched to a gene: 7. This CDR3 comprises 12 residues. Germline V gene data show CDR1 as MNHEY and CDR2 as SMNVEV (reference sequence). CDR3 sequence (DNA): TGTGCCACCGGGAGGCTGAATTACGAGCAGTACTTC. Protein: CATGRLNYEQYF.

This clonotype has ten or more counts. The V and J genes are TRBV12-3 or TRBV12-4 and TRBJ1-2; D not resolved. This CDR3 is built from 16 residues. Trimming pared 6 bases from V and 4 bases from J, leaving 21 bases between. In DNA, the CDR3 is TGTGCCAGCAGCCGACCCTGGGAGGAGGCTAGCTATGGCTACACCTTC. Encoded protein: CASSRPWEEASYGYTF.

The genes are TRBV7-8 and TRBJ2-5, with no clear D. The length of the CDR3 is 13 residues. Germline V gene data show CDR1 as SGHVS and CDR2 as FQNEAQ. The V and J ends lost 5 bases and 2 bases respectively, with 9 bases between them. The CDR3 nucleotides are TGTGCCAGCAGCGCCAACCATCAAGAGACCCAGTACTTC. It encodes CASSANHQETQYF.

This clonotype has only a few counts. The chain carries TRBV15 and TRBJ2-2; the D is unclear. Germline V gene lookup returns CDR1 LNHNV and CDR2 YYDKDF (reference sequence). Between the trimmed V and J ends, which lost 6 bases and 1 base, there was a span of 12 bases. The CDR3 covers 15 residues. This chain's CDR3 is CATSMALMNTGELFF. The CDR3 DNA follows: TGTGCCACCAGTATGGCCCTTATGAACACCGGGGAGCTGTTTTTT.

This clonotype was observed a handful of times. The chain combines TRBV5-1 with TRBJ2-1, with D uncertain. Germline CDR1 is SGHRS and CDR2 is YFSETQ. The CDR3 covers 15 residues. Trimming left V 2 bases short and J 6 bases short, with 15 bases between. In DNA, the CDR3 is TGCGCCAGCAGCTTTCGGGTAGCCCAAGCCAATGAGCAGTTCTTC. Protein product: CASSFRVAQANEQFF.

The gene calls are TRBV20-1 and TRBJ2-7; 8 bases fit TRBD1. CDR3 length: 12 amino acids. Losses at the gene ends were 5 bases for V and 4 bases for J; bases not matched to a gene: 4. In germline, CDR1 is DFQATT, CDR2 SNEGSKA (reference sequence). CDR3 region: CSAVRQGYEQYV. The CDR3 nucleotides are TGCAGTGCTGTTCGACAGGGGTACGAGCAGTACGTC.

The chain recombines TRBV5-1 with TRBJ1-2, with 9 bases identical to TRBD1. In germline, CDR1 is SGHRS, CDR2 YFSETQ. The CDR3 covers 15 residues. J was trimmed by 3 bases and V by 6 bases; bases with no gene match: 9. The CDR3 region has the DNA TGCGCCAGCAACCCTGCGGACAGGGGCTACTATGGCTACACCTTC. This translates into CASNPADRGYYGYTF.

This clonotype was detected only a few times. In DNA form, the CDR3 reads TGCGCCAGCAGCCAAAAGGGCGCAGGGTCGGGGATTGATTCACCCCTCCACTTT. Translation gives CASSQKGAGSGIDSPLHF. This rearrangement joins TRBV4-3 to TRBJ1-6; a possible D gene is TRBD1 (5 bases). CDR1 LGHNA and CDR2 YSLEER come from the germline V gene. The V gene lost 2 bases and the J gene lost 8 bases, with 22 bases spanning the gap. CDR3 length equals 18 residues.

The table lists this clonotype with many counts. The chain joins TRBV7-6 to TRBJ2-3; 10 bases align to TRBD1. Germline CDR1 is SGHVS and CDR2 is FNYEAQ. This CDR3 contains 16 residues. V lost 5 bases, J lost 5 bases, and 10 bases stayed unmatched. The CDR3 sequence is CASSPRTGGVVDTQYF. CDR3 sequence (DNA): TGTGCCAGCAGCCCGCGGACAGGGGGGGTGGTAGATACGCAGTATTTT.

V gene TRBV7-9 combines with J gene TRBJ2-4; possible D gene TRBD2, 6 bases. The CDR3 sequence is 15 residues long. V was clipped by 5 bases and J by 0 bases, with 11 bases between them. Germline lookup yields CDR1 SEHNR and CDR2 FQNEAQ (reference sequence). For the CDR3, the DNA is TGTGCCAGCAGCCGCGGAGGGTTAGCCAAAAACATTCAGTACTTC. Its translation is CASSRGGLAKNIQYF.